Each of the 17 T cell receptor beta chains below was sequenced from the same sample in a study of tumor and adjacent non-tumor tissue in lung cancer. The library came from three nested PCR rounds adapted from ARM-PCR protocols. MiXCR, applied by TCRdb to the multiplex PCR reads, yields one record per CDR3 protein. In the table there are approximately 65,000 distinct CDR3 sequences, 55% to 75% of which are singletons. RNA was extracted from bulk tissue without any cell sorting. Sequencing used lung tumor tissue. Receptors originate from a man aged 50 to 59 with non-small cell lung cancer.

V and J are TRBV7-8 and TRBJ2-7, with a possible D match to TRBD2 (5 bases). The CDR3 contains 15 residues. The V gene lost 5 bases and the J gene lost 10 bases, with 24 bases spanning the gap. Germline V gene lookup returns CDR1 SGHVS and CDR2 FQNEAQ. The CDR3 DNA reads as TGTGCCAGCAGCACCTACCTCGGGGTCGACTATGATCAGTACTTC. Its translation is CASSTYLGVDYDQYF.

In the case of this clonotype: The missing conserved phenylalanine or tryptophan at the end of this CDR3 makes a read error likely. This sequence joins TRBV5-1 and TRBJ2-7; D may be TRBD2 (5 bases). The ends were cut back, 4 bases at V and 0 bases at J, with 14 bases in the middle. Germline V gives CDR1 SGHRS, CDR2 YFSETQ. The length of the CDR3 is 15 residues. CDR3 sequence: CASSRLETNSYEQYL. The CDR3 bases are TGCGCCAGCAGCAGGCTGGAGACTAACTCCTACGAGCAGTACTTA.

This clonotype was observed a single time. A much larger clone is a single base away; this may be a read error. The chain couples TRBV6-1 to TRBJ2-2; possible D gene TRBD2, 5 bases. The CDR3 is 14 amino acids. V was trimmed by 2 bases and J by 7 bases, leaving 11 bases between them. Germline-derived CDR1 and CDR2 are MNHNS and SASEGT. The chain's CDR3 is CASSETAAGGELFF. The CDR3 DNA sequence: TGTGCCAGCAGTGAAACCGCTGCGGGCGGGGAGCTGTTTTTT.

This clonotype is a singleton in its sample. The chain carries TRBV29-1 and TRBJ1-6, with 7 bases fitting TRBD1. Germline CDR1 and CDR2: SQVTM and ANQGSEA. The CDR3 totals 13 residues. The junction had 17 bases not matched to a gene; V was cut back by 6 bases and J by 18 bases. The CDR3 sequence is CSVSQGLDSAPHF. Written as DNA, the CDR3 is TGCAGCGTATCACAGGGGTTGGATTCAGCCCCCCACTTT.

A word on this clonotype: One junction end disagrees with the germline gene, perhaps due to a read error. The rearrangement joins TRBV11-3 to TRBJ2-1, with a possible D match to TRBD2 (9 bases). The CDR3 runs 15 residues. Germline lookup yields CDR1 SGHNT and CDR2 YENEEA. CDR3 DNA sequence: TGTGCCAGCAACCTAGCGGGACAGGCTGTCAATGAGCAGCTCTTC. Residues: CASNLAGQAVNEQLF. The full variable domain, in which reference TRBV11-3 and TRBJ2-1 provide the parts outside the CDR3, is EAGVVQSPRYKIIEKKQPVAFWCNPISGHNTLYWYLQNLGQGPELLIRYENEEAVDDSQLPKDRFSAERLKGVDSTLKIQPAELGDSAVYLCASNLAGQAVNEQLFGPGTRLTVL.

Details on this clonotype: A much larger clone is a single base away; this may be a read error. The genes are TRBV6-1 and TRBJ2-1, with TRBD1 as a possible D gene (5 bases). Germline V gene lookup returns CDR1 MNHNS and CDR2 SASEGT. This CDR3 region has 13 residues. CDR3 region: CDSRADSYNEQFF. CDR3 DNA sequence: TGTGACAGCAGGGCGGATTCCTACAATGAGCAGTTCTTC.

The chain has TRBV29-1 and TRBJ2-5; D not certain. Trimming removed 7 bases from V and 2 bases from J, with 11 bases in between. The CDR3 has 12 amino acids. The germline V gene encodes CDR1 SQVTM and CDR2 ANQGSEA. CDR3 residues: CSGLMVQETQYF. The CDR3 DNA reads TGCAGCGGGTTGATGGTTCAAGAGACCCAGTACTTC.

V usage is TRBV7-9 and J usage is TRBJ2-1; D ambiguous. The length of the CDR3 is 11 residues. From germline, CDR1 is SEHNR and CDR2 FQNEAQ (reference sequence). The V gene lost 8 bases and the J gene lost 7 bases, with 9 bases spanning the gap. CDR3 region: CASSPENEQFF. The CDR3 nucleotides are TGTGCCAGCTCCCCAGAAAATGAGCAGTTCTTC.

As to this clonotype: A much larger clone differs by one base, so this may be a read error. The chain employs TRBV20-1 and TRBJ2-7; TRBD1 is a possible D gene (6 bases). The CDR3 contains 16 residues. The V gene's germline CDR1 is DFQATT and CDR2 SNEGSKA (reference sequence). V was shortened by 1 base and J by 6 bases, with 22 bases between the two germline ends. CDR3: CSARVGTCEGPIEQYF. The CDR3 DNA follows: TGCAGTGCTAGAGTTGGGACATGCGAGGGTCCCATCGAGCAGTACTTC.

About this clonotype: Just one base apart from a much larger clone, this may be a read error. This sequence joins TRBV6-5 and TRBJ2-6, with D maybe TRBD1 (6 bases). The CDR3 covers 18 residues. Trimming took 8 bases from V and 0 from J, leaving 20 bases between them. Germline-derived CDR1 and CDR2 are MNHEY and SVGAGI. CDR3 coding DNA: TGTGCCAGCGGCCCGGACAGCCGGATCCGCTCTGGGGCCAACGTCCTGACTTTC. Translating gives CASGPDSRIRSGANVLTF.

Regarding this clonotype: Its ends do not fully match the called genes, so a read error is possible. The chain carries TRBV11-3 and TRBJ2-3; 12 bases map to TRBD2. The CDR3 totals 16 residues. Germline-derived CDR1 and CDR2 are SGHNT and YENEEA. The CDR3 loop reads CSSSPGTSGSADTQYF. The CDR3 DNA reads TGTTCCAGCAGCCCAGGGACTAGCGGGTCTGCAGATACGCAATATTTT.

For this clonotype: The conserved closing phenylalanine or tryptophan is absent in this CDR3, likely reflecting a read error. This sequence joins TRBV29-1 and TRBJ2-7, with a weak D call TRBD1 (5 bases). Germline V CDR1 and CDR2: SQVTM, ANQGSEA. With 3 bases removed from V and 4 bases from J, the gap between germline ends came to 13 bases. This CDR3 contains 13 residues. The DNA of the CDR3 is TGCAGCGTTGAGGCTCAAGGGGATTACGAGCAGTACATC. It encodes CSVEAQGDYEQYI.

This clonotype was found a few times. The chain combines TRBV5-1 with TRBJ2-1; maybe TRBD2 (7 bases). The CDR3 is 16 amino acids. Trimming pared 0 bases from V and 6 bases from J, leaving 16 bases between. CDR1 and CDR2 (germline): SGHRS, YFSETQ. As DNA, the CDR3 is TGCGCCAGCAGCTTGGGTGGGGGGGGCCTCGGCAATGAGCAGTTCTTC. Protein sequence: CASSLGGGGLGNEQFF.

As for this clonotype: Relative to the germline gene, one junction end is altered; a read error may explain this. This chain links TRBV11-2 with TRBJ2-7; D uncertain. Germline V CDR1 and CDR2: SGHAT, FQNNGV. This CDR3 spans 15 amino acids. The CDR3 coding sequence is TGTGCCAACAGCTCAGTGGCGGTTAGCTCCTACGAGCAGTACTTC. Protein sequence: CANSSVAVSSYEQYF.

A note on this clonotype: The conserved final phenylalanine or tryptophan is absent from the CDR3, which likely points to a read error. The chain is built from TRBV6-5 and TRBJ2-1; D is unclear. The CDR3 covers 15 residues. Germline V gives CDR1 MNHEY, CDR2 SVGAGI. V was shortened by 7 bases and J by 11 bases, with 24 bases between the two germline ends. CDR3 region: CASTPSAPPTIKQFL. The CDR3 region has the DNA TGTGCCAGCACTCCCTCAGCTCCTCCTACAATAAAGCAGTTCTTA.

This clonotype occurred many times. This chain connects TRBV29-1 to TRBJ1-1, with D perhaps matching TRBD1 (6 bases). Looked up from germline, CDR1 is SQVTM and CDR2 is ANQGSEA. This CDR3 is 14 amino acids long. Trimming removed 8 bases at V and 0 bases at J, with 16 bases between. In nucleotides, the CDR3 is TGCAGCTTTGTGTTTGGGGGCCTGAACACTGAAGCTTTCTTT. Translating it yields CSFVFGGLNTEAFF.

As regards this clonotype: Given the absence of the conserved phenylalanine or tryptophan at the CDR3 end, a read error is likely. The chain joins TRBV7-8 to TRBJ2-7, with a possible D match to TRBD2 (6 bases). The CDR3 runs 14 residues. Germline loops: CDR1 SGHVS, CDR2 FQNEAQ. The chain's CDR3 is CTSSLEEASDEQYL. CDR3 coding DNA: TGTACCAGCAGCTTAGAGGAGGCTAGCGACGAGCAGTACCTC.